The clone carrying this T cell receptor (beta chain) was observed once. The sample belongs to a study of shared clonotypes between healthy human individuals. Germline lookup yields CDR1 SGHTA and CDR2 FQGNSA. The CDR3 is made up of 15 amino acids. The V and J ends lost 5 bases and 5 bases, in that order; junction bases with no gene match: 7. Only in-frame clones appear in the TCRdb table, and some are missing; sequencing was by immunoSEQ multiplex PCR. The repertoire holds some 900,000 clones, 60% to 85% seen once, with approximately 1.5% in the top ten. The sample taken for sequencing was memory CD4+ T cells sorted from blood. Specified subset: CD45RA-negative fraction. This chain connects TRBV7-2 to TRBJ2-2; 8 bases align to TRBD2. The origin of this receptor is a man in his late teens or twenties in good health. CDR3 region: CASSRTTGGTGELFF. The CDR3 region has the DNA TGTGCCAGCAGCCGTACGACGGGGGGGACCGGGGAGCTGTTTTTT.